The entry below gives a single T cell receptor (beta chain) sequence along with its context. Its antigen is as yet unknown. The V and J ends lost 4 bases and 3 bases respectively, with 16 bases between them. CDR1 is SGHRS, CDR2 YFSETQ, per germline. This CDR3 is built from 15 residues. Clones were sequenced by immunoSEQ multiplex PCR, and TCRdb holds only the in-frame ones, with some missing. The sample includes around 39,000 clones, roughly 90% of them seen just once. These data originate in a study of STAT3 mutations in large granular lymphocyte leukemia. Study-wide results and caveats: In some patients, a small highly pathogenic clone possibly went undetected. Every T-cell large granular lymphocyte leukemia patient had at least one immunodominant TCR beta clonotype. After therapy, about 35% of the 18 patients switched clonotypes, all new clones STAT3 wild type.

The source of this sequence is a human donor with T large granular lymphocyte leukemia. Some clones in this sample may be carry-over from other donors' samples. The gene calls are TRBV5-1 and TRBJ1-1; possibly TRBD1 for D (5 bases). The sample consisted of PBMCs. CDR3 nucleotide sequence: TGCGCCAGCAGCATAACCGGGACCGCGGACACTGAAGCTTTCTTT. Encoded protein: CASSITGTADTEAFF.